The 30 T cell receptor beta chains below were found in one sample sequenced in a study of early T cells in non-severe SARS-CoV-2 infection. TCRdb independently ran MiXCR on the 5' RACE reads; one entry per CDR3 protein. The sample shows 60,000 or so distinct CDR3 sequences, 8.9% of them seen only once. The sequenced sample was whole blood. These receptors came from an adult who was a healthcare worker with PCR-confirmed SARS-CoV-2 infection or an uninfected control (not recorded which).

The table lists this clonotype with a few counts. The chain couples TRBV4-3 to TRBJ2-5; the D is unclear. Trimming left V 0 bases short and J 5 bases short, with 19 bases between. CDR1 and CDR2 from the germline V gene are LGHNA and YSLEER. This CDR3 has 17 amino acids. The CDR3 DNA reads TGCGCCAGCAGCCAAGATTCCACTGTCCGGGTCAGGGAGACCCAGTACTTC. Translated, it gives CASSQDSTVRVRETQYF.

This clonotype came up many times. V usage is TRBV10-3 and J usage is TRBJ2-1, with 8 bases matching TRBD1. This CDR3 is 14 amino acids long. The V segment lost 2 bases and the J segment 8 bases; nucleotides outside the gene matches: 5. Germline-derived CDR1 and CDR2 are ENHRY and SYGVKD. CDR3 protein: CAISEGQGADEQFF. CDR3 bases: TGTGCCATCAGTGAGGGGCAGGGGGCCGATGAGCAGTTCTTC.

A few counts support this clonotype. This chain links TRBV28 with TRBJ1-2, with 7 bases lining up with TRBD1. The germline V gene has CDR1 MDHEN and CDR2 SYDVKM. With 5 bases clipped from V and 7 bases from J, the junction kept 10 bases outside the gene matches. The CDR3 contains 14 residues. The CDR3 reads CASSPGQARRGYTF. DNA for the CDR3: TGTGCCAGCAGTCCCGGACAGGCGAGGCGTGGCTACACCTTC.

This clonotype was seen more than once but under ten times. The chain carries TRBV6-1 and TRBJ1-1; D ambiguous. The V end lost 6 bases, the J end lost 1 base, and 12 bases lay between the germline ends. The CDR3 spans 14 residues. Germline V CDR1 and CDR2: MNHNS, SASEGT. DNA of the CDR3: TGTGCCAGCAGCCTAACCAAGAGGAACACTGAAGCTTTCTTT. Its translation is CASSLTKRNTEAFF.

The chain has TRBV4-2 and TRBJ2-7; the match to TRBD1 covers 8 bases. The CDR3 totals 16 residues. V was pared by 5 bases and J by 2 bases, with 11 bases of the junction left unmatched. Germline V CDR1 and CDR2: LGHNA, YNFKEQ. The CDR3 DNA reads as TGTGCCAGCAGCGCCTCACCTACGACAGGGGCCTACGAGCAGTACTTC. It specifies CASSASPTTGAYEQYF.

This clonotype has at least ten counts. The chain has TRBV7-2 and TRBJ2-1; 7 nucleotides match TRBD1. This CDR3 has 15 amino acids. The V segment lost 5 bases and the J segment 4 bases; nucleotides outside the gene matches: 8. Germline lookup yields CDR1 SGHTA and CDR2 FQGNSA. The CDR3 nucleotides read TGTGCCAGCAGCCCCGAGGGGGCGCGGTACAATGAGCAGTTCTTC. It translates to CASSPEGARYNEQFF.

In this sample, this clonotype turned up many times. The rearrangement uses TRBV20-1 and TRBJ2-1, with 10 nucleotides matching TRBD2. CDR3 length: 16 amino acids. After removal of 6 bases from V and 7 bases from J, the junction contained 15 bases not matched to a gene. Germline loops: CDR1 DFQATT, CDR2 SNEGSKA (reference sequence). Here the CDR3 DNA reads TGCAGTGCCAAAGACCGCACGGGACTAGCGAGGAATGAGCAGTTCTTC. Translated, it gives CSAKDRTGLARNEQFF.

This clonotype was counted at least ten times. The chain carries TRBV30 and TRBJ2-7; D is unclear. CDR1 and CDR2 from the germline V gene are GTSNPN and SVGIG (reference sequence). CDR3 length equals 13 residues. Trimming removed 1 base at V and 3 bases at J, with 10 bases between. Here the CDR3 reads CAWSDARFYEQYF. The CDR3 nucleotides read TGTGCCTGGAGTGACGCCAGATTCTACGAGCAGTACTTC.

This clonotype was counted a few times. V and J are TRBV11-2 and TRBJ2-5; D might be TRBD2 (6 bases). V lost 5 bases and J 0 bases, leaving 10 bases between the germline ends. Germline values: CDR1 SGHAT, CDR2 FQNNGV. The CDR3 is made up of 14 amino acids. The chain's CDR3 is CASSQWGDQETQYF. As DNA, the CDR3 is TGTGCCAGCAGCCAATGGGGGGACCAAGAGACCCAGTACTTC.

This clonotype was detected ten times or more. The rearrangement joins TRBV27 to TRBJ2-1; the match to TRBD2 covers 10 bases. CDR1 and CDR2 from the germline V gene are MNHEY and SMNVEV (reference sequence). J was trimmed by 8 bases and V by 2 bases; bases with no gene match: 9. The CDR3 is 16 amino acids. The CDR3 bases are TGTGCCAGCAGTTTACTGGCTAGCGGGAGTCAGGATGAGCAGTTCTTC. Its protein product is CASSLLASGSQDEQFF.

This clonotype was observed at least ten times. The chain joins TRBV27 to TRBJ2-3, with unresolved D. V lost 7 bases and J 2 bases, leaving 4 bases between the germline ends. Germline lookup yields CDR1 MNHEY and CDR2 SMNVEV (reference sequence). The CDR3 has 11 residues. CDR3 loop: CASTNTDTQYF. The DNA for the CDR3 is TGTGCCAGCACCAACACAGATACGCAGTATTTT.

This clonotype has just a few counts. V usage is TRBV28 and J usage is TRBJ1-2; TRBD1 matches at 10 bases. The germline gives CDR1 MDHEN, CDR2 SYDVKM. V shed 6 bases and J 3 bases; nucleotides not matched to a gene: 10. The CDR3 covers 16 residues. The CDR3: CASSTPGQGFDYGYTF. CDR3 bases: TGTGCCAGCAGCACACCGGGACAGGGGTTTGACTATGGCTACACCTTC.

This clonotype appeared many times. Its ends do not fully match the called genes, so a read error is possible. The rearrangement links TRBV24-1 to TRBJ1-3; the match to TRBD1 covers 11 bases. CDR3 size: 16 residues. Germline loops: CDR1 KGHDR, CDR2 SFDVKD. The CDR3 is CATGQGATSSENTIYF. The DNA of the CDR3 is TGTGCCACTGGACAGGGGGCAACGTCTTCTGAAAACACCATATATTTT.

This clonotype was detected only a few times. For the CDR3, the DNA is TGTGCCAGCAGCCCTACTAGCGGGTGGCTTGAGCAGTTCTTC. The encoded protein is CASSPTSGWLEQFF. The chain joins TRBV7-2 to TRBJ2-1, with 9 bases that match TRBD2. Losses at the gene ends were 5 bases for V and 9 bases for J; bases not matched to a gene: 8. Germline V gene lookup returns CDR1 SGHTA and CDR2 FQGNSA. CDR3 size: 14 residues.

V and J are TRBV29-1 and TRBJ2-5, with TRBD2 matching over 9 bases. The V and J ends lost 3 bases and 9 bases, in that order; junction bases with no gene match: 5. CDR1 and CDR2 from the germline V gene are SQVTM and ANQGSEA. The CDR3 spans 12 residues. The CDR3 loop reads CSVESGRTSQYF. CDR3 bases: TGCAGCGTTGAGAGCGGGAGGACGTCCCAGTACTTC.

V and J are TRBV29-1 and TRBJ1-5; 9 bases are a match to TRBD1. From germline, CDR1 is SQVTM and CDR2 ANQGSEA. V was clipped by 4 bases and J by 1 base; unmatched bases: 2. This CDR3 has 14 amino acids. The CDR3 nucleotides read TGCAGCGTTGTAGGGACAGGGAGCAATCAGCCCCAGCATTTT. This codes for CSVVGTGSNQPQHF. Using reference TRBV29-1 and TRBJ1-5 for the parts outside the CDR3, the full variable domain is SAVISQKPSRDICQRGTSLTIQCQVDSQVTMMFWYRQQPGQSLTLIATANQGSEATYESGFVIDKFPISRPNLTFSTLTVSNMSPEDSSIYLCSVVGTGSNQPQHFGDGTRLSIL.

This clonotype has ten or more counts. The chain has TRBV24-1 and TRBJ2-3; D uncertain. The CDR3 spans 13 residues. Trimming left V 8 bases short and J 1 base short, with 9 bases between. The germline gives CDR1 KGHDR, CDR2 SFDVKD. In DNA form, the CDR3 reads TGTGCCACCACAGACGGAGGCACAGATACGCAGTATTTT. Protein: CATTDGGTDTQYF.

This clonotype was recorded a few times. The chain carries TRBV7-9 and TRBJ2-3, with a tentative D call TRBD1 (5 bases). The germline V gene has CDR1 SEHNR and CDR2 FQNEAQ (reference sequence). The CDR3 spans 12 residues. With 5 bases removed from V and 7 bases from J, the gap between germline ends came to 10 bases. CDR3 loop: CASSRQGNTQYF. Written as DNA, the CDR3 is TGTGCCAGCAGCCGTCAGGGTAATACGCAGTATTTT.

The J gene is TRBJ2-5, the V gene TRBV2; maybe TRBD2 (5 bases). The V gene lost 6 bases and the J gene lost 7 bases, with 12 bases spanning the gap. The CDR3 extends over 12 amino acids. CDR1 and CDR2 from the germline V gene are SNHLY and FYNNEI. The CDR3 DNA reads as TGTGCCAGCAGGGGAGACCCAGGGACCCAGTACTTC. It yields the protein CASRGDPGTQYF. The whole variable domain, filled in from reference TRBV2 and TRBJ2-5, reads EPEVTQTPSHQVTQMGQEVILRCVPISNHLYFYWYRQILGQKVEFLVSFYNNEISEKSEIFDDQFSVERPDGSNFTLKIRSTKLEDSAMYFCASRGDPGTQYFGPGTRLLVL.

In its sample, this clonotype was seen a few times. The CDR3 region is CASSPSYEQFF. The CDR3 region has the DNA TGTGCCAGCAGCCCTAGTTATGAGCAGTTCTTC. V is TRBV7-2 and J is TRBJ2-1; D gene ambiguous. The V and J ends lost 5 bases and 8 bases respectively, with 7 bases between them. From germline, CDR1 is SGHTA and CDR2 FQGNSA. The CDR3 has 11 residues. The whole variable domain, remainder taken from reference TRBV7-2 and TRBJ2-1, is GAGVSQSPSNKVTEKGKDVELRCDPISGHTALYWYRQSLGQGLEFLIYFQGNSAPDKSGLPSDRFSAERTGGSVSTLTIQRTQQEDSAVYLCASSPSYEQFFGPGTRLTVL.

This clonotype was detected ten times or more. The chain joins TRBV10-3 to TRBJ2-2; 8 bases are a match to TRBD1. Trimming removed 8 bases from V and 6 bases from J; junction bases left unmatched: 8. This CDR3 has 14 residues. Germline assignment: CDR1 ENHRY and CDR2 SYGVKD. Written as DNA, the CDR3 is TGTGCCATCGGACCCGGGACAGGCTCCGGGGAGCTGTTTTTT. It codes for CAIGPGTGSGELFF.

This clonotype was seen at least ten times. This chain uses TRBV20-1 with TRBJ2-1, with D possibly TRBD2 on 6 matching bases. Germline CDR1 DFQATT, CDR2 SNEGSKA (reference sequence). Between the trimmed V and J ends, which lost 5 bases and 5 bases, there was a span of 16 bases. CDR3 size: 14 residues. This CDR3 reads CSAEGLYYDNEQFF. The CDR3 bases are TGCAGTGCTGAGGGACTTTACTACGACAATGAGCAGTTCTTC.

This clonotype appeared many times. The V call is TRBV2, the J call TRBJ2-7, with 8 bases aligning to TRBD1. The V segment lost 6 bases and the J segment 1 base; nucleotides outside the gene matches: 2. CDR3 size: 13 residues. Germline-derived CDR1 and CDR2 are SNHLY and FYNNEI. The CDR3 reads CASRGTGSYEQYF. As DNA, the CDR3 is TGTGCCAGCAGAGGGACAGGATCCTACGAGCAGTACTTC.

The chain employs TRBV6-2 or TRBV6-3 and TRBJ2-3; the D is unclear. The CDR3 is made up of 15 amino acids. The germline V gene has CDR1 MNHEY and CDR2 SVGEGT. V was trimmed by 2 bases and J by 4 bases, leaving 13 bases between them. CDR3 DNA sequence: TGTGCCAGCAGTTACGGCAGTAAAGGCGCAGATACGCAGTATTTT. Encoded protein: CASSYGSKGADTQYF.

The chain combines TRBV28 with TRBJ1-1; no clear D. Germline loops: CDR1 MDHEN, CDR2 SYDVKM. CDR3 length equals 11 residues. The CDR3 region is CALTSNTEAFF. In nucleotides, the CDR3 is TGTGCGCTGACTTCGAACACTGAAGCTTTCTTT.

The chain has TRBV28 and TRBJ2-5; either TRBD1 or TRBD2 may fit D (5 bases each). V lost 5 bases and J lost 1, with 11 bases in between. Looked up from germline, CDR1 is MDHEN and CDR2 is SYDVKM. The CDR3 totals 14 residues. CDR3 in amino acids: CASSRGDFQETQYF. In DNA, the CDR3 is TGTGCCAGCAGTCGAGGGGATTTCCAAGAGACCCAGTACTTC.

The CDR3 sequence is CASSQMDRGYIGYGYTF. The CDR3 region has the DNA TGTGCCAGCAGCCAAATGGACAGGGGTTACATTGGCTATGGCTACACCTTC. This chain links TRBV3-1 with TRBJ1-2; 9 nucleotides align to TRBD1. The CDR3 runs to 17 residues. Germline V gene sequence: CDR1 LGHDT, CDR2 YNNKEL (reference sequence). The junction had 11 bases not matched to a gene; V was cut back by 2 bases and J by 4 bases.

The sample holds many counts of this clonotype. J is TRBJ2-3 and V is TRBV28; a possible D gene is TRBD2 (6 bases). The CDR3 extends over 16 amino acids. Germline V CDR1 and CDR2: MDHEN, SYDVKM. V was clipped by 6 bases and J by 0 bases, with 16 bases between them. CDR3 sequence (DNA): TGTGCCAGCAGGTTCCGCGGGCGGGGAAGCACAGATACGCAGTATTTT. It codes for CASRFRGRGSTDTQYF.

The chain recombines TRBV28 with TRBJ2-1, with 7 bases matching TRBD2. This CDR3 spans 13 amino acids. Germline trimming cut 4 bases from V and 15 bases from J; bases unmatched to any gene: 12. Germline assignment: CDR1 MDHEN and CDR2 SYDVKM. DNA for the CDR3: TGTGCCAGCAGTTCACTAGCGCTCGATTTATGGTTCTTC. It translates to CASSSLALDLWFF.

This clonotype was seen repeatedly, ten times or more. This chain uses TRBV5-1 with TRBJ1-5; D remains unclear. CDR3 length equals 15 residues. Trimming took off 7 bases at V and 0 bases at J, with 14 bases between the two ends. CDR1 is SGHRS and CDR2 is YFSETQ in the germline V gene. The CDR3 sequence: CASAPGVYSNQPQHF. The CDR3 DNA follows: TGCGCCAGCGCCCCTGGGGTTTATAGCAATCAGCCCCAGCATTTT.